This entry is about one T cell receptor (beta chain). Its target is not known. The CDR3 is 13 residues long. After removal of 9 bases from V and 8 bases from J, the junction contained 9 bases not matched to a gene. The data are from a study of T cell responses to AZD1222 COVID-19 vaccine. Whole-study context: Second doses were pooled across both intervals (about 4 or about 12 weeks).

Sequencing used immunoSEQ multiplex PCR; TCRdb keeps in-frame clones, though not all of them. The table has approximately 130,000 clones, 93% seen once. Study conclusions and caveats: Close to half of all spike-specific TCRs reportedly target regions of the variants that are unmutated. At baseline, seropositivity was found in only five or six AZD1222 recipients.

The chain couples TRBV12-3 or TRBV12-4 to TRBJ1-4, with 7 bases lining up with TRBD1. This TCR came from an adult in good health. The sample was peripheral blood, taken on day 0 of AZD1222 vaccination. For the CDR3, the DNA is TGTGCCAGTACCCGGGGACAGATGGAAAAACTGTTTTTT. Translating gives CASTRGQMEKLFF.